This TCR beta chain was identified during a study of shared clonotypes between healthy human individuals. Deep-level settings were used for running the assay. The data were produced by immunoSEQ multiplex PCR, yet TCRdb's version contains in-frame clones alone and is incomplete. The data contain fewer than 3 million clones, less than 95% of them seen just once; the ten biggest clones take up 0.37%. Both subsets, CD45RA+ naive and CD45RA-negative memory, were split from the CD4+ cells. CDR3 length: 16 amino acids. Germline V lookup: CDR1 SGHRS, CDR2 YFSETQ. V lost 0 bases and J 6 bases, leaving 15 bases between the germline ends.

The material sequenced was naive CD4+ T cells from PBMCs. The subset: CD45RA+ positively selected. The rearrangement joins TRBV5-1 to TRBJ1-4; a possible D gene is TRBD1 (6 bases). This clonotype was sampled from a man aged 18 to 30 in good health. Some clones in this sample may be carry-over from other donors' samples. The CDR3 nucleotides read TGCGCCAGCAGCTTGGAAGGAGGGGGTGTGTATGAAAAACTGTTTTTT. This translates into CASSLEGGGVYEKLFF.